A single sample is the source of the 23 T cell receptor beta chains below, sequenced in a study of T-cell reconstitution after alpha-beta-depleted transplantation in children (dated by TCRdb to 2016 to 2017). Libraries were constructed by PCR. Data came from an Illumina HiSeq 2500. TCR library preparation used molecular barcoding, with unique molecular identifiers applied to normalize quantification of the TCRbeta repertoire. TCRdb trimmed the raw reads at Q25, called clones with MiXCR and kept productive beta chains. Each entry is one CDR3 protein sequence, shown with its most common DNA and genes. The table for this sample lists 200,000 to 250,000 distinct CDR3 sequences; around 10% of them were counted only once. The ten largest clones represent about 6% of the sample. The specimen was PBMCs from the stem cell graft donor, collected from the stem cell graft. Receptor source: a human donor who donated a stem cell graft to a child with acute lymphoblastic leukemia.

This clonotype appeared a few times. The V call is TRBV6-2 or TRBV6-3, the J call TRBJ1-2; D may be TRBD1 (5 bases). The germline V gene encodes CDR1 MNHEY and CDR2 SVGEGT. Trimming stripped 0 bases from V and 2 bases from J, with 7 bases between. The CDR3 extends over 14 amino acids. The CDR3, as DNA: TGTGCCAGCAGTTACTCGGCAGGGAACTATGGCTACACCTTC. Its protein is CASSYSAGNYGYTF.

J is TRBJ1-1 and V is TRBV18; D is unclear. Germline V gene sequence: CDR1 KGHSH, CDR2 LQKENI. The CDR3 consists of 13 residues. With 4 bases removed from V and 7 bases from J, the gap between germline ends came to 13 bases. The CDR3 reads CASSLGLSIEAFF. For the CDR3, the DNA is TGTGCCAGCTCACTCGGACTGAGTATTGAAGCTTTCTTT.

There are a few counts of this clonotype. The chain links TRBV12-3 or TRBV12-4 to TRBJ1-6; 7 bases are shared with TRBD1. J lost 8 bases, V lost 8 bases, and 6 bases had no gene match. CDR3 length: 13 residues. Here the CDR3 reads CASGTVGDSPLHF. The CDR3 DNA reads as TGTGCCAGCGGGACAGTGGGAGATTCACCCCTCCACTTT.

The genes are TRBV20-1 and TRBJ1-5, with D tentatively TRBD1 (5 bases). V was shortened by 3 bases and J by 6 bases, with 9 bases between the two germline ends. CDR3 length: 12 amino acids. The germline V gene encodes CDR1 DFQATT and CDR2 SNEGSKA (reference sequence). This CDR3 reads CSASGGPQPQHF. In nucleotides, the CDR3 is TGCAGTGCTAGCGGGGGTCCTCAGCCCCAGCATTTT.

The sample holds a few counts of this clonotype. The chain has TRBV5-1 and TRBJ1-2; no definite D call. Germline V gene lookup returns CDR1 SGHRS and CDR2 YFSETQ. The CDR3 covers 16 residues. V was pared by 3 bases and J by 8 bases, with 23 bases between. The CDR3 DNA is TGCGCCAGCAGCTGGGAGACCGGCTCCAACTATGGCGGCTACACCTTC. Protein product: CASSWETGSNYGGYTF.

This clonotype was recorded at least ten times. The chain carries TRBV12-3 or TRBV12-4 and TRBJ2-3; 10 bases match TRBD1. The CDR3 length is 15 residues. V shed 0 bases and J 6 bases; nucleotides not matched to a gene: 3. CDR3 bases: TGTGCCAGCAGTTTAGCGACAGGGGGCTCGGATACGCAGTATTTT. Protein product: CASSLATGGSDTQYF.

The V call is TRBV10-3, the J call TRBJ2-3; D uncertain. The length of the CDR3 is 13 residues. Germline assignment: CDR1 ENHRY and CDR2 SYGVKD. Trimming shortened V by 11 bases and J by 0 bases, and 12 bases separated the two germline ends. The CDR3 loop is CAVAPASTDTQYF. CDR3 in DNA: TGTGCCGTCGCTCCGGCTAGCACAGATACGCAGTATTTT.

This clonotype was detected ten times or more. The genes are TRBV10-3 and TRBJ2-3, with 9 bases that match TRBD1. Germline lookup yields CDR1 ENHRY and CDR2 SYGVKD. The V gene end was trimmed by 10 bases and the J gene end by 5 bases; junction bases not matched to a gene: 13. The CDR3 runs 15 residues. CDR3 residues: CATEIQGASGDTQYF. For the CDR3, the DNA is TGTGCCACCGAAATACAGGGGGCGTCTGGAGATACGCAGTATTTT.

This clonotype was seen a few times. The chain carries TRBV7-8 and TRBJ2-2, with no clear D. In germline, CDR1 is SGHVS, CDR2 FQNEAQ. V lost 1 base to trimming and J lost 7 bases, with 7 bases between them. The length of the CDR3 is 13 residues. The DNA of the CDR3 is TGTGCCAGCAGCTTAGTAGGAGTCGGGGAGCTGTTTTTT. Amino acid sequence: CASSLVGVGELFF.

Many counts were recorded for this clonotype. The rearrangement links TRBV29-1 to TRBJ2-7; D remains ambiguous. The CDR3 loop spans 11 amino acids. V lost 2 bases and J 1 base, leaving 3 bases between the germline ends. Germline CDR1 and CDR2: SQVTM and ANQGSEA. The CDR3 DNA follows: TGCAGCGTTGAAAGGTCCTACGAGCAGTACTTC. Residues: CSVERSYEQYF.

In its sample, this clonotype was seen many times. This sequence joins TRBV4-3 and TRBJ1-5; D is ambiguous. The CDR3 runs to 16 residues. V was shortened by 4 bases and J by 5 bases, with 18 bases between the two germline ends. Looked up from germline, CDR1 is LGHNA and CDR2 is YSLEER. CDR3 region: CASSRSLSLGDQPQHF. In DNA form, the CDR3 reads TGCGCCAGCAGCCGAAGCTTATCTTTGGGTGATCAGCCCCAGCATTTT.

The chain recombines TRBV30 with TRBJ1-2, with TRBD1 as a possible D gene (5 bases). Germline values: CDR1 GTSNPN, CDR2 SVGIG (reference sequence). The ends were cut back, 6 bases at V and 8 bases at J, with 16 bases in the middle. This CDR3 has 12 amino acids. In nucleotides, the CDR3 is TGTGCCTGCGGACATCCAGGCGGAGGCTACACCTTC. This translates into CACGHPGGGYTF.

As for this clonotype: Being one base from a much bigger clone, this may be a read error. V usage is TRBV5-1 and J usage is TRBJ1-1, with unresolved D. This CDR3 spans 15 amino acids. Germline CDR1 reads SGHRS; CDR2 reads YFSETQ. Here the CDR3 DNA reads TGCACCAGCTTTCGCGACGGCTCCATGGCCACTGAAGCTTTCTTT. Translated, it gives CTSFRDGSMATEAFF.

The chain links TRBV5-1 to TRBJ2-5, with TRBD2 matching over 8 bases. After removal of 4 bases from V and 4 bases from J, the junction contained 9 bases not matched to a gene. The germline CDR1 and CDR2 sequences are SGHRS and YFSETQ. CDR3 length: 15 residues. The CDR3 nucleotides are TGCGCCAGCAGCAGGGGACTAGAAAGGTCAGAGACCCAGTACTTC. This encodes CASSRGLERSETQYF.

This clonotype turned up a few times. This chain links TRBV5-1 with TRBJ2-2, with D unresolved. This CDR3 region has 14 residues. The V end lost 2 bases, the J end lost 4 bases, and 9 bases lay between the germline ends. In germline, CDR1 is SGHRS, CDR2 YFSETQ. The CDR3 here is CASSFLDGTGELFF. CDR3 coding DNA: TGCGCCAGCAGCTTCCTGGACGGCACCGGGGAGCTGTTTTTT. Combining the CDR3 with reference TRBV5-1 and TRBJ2-2 gives the whole variable domain KAGVTQTPRYLIKTRGQQVTLSCSPISGHRSVSWYQQTPGQGLQFLFEYFSETQRNKGNFPGRFSGRQFSNSRSEMNVSTLELGDSALYLCASSFLDGTGELFFGEGSRLTVL.

This clonotype showed up just a few times. The gene calls are TRBV7-9 and TRBJ1-1; no definite D call. The CDR3 is made up of 11 amino acids. CDR1 SEHNR and CDR2 FQNEAQ come from the germline V gene (reference sequence). V lost 1 base and J lost 6, with 3 bases in between. The CDR3 sequence is CASSLVSEAFF. The CDR3 nucleotides are TGTGCCAGCAGCTTAGTTTCTGAAGCTTTCTTT.

The CDR3 reads CASTPPGTGRKFEQFF. The CDR3 nucleotides read TGTGCCAGCACTCCCCCCGGGACAGGGAGGAAATTTGAGCAGTTCTTC. The chain combines TRBV6-2 or TRBV6-3 with TRBJ2-1; 9 nucleotides align to TRBD1. CDR3 length: 16 residues. The V gene end was trimmed by 7 bases and the J gene end by 9 bases; junction bases not matched to a gene: 16. CDR1 and CDR2 from the germline V gene are MNHEY and SVGEGT.

On this clonotype itself: The conserved closing phenylalanine or tryptophan is absent in this CDR3, likely reflecting a read error. The genes are TRBV7-9 and TRBJ2-7; D is possibly TRBD1 or TRBD2 (5 bases each). Trimming took off 1 base at V and 3 bases at J, with 16 bases between the two ends. Germline V CDR1 and CDR2: SEHNR, FQNEAQ (reference sequence). This CDR3 spans 16 amino acids. CDR3 protein: CASSLVFGTANYEQYC. The CDR3 DNA is TGTGCCAGCAGCTTAGTTTTCGGGACGGCTAACTACGAGCAGTACTGC.

The chain joins TRBV4-3 to TRBJ1-5, with D hard to call. CDR3 length: 15 amino acids. V lost 1 base to trimming and J lost 0 bases, with 7 bases between them. The germline V gene has CDR1 LGHNA and CDR2 YSLEER. CDR3 DNA sequence: TGCGCCAGCAGCCAAGTACGCGGTAGCAATCAGCCCCAGCATTTT. It is translated as CASSQVRGSNQPQHF.

This clonotype was recorded a few times. J is TRBJ2-7 and V is TRBV2, with D perhaps TRBD1 or TRBD2 (5 bases each). Deletions cut 8 bases from V and 2 bases from J, with 16 bases between. Germline values: CDR1 SNHLY, CDR2 FYNNEI. There are 14 residues in the CDR3. CDR3 nucleotides: TGTGCCAGCTCTAGCAGACAGCAAGCCTACGAGCAGTACTTC. Its protein product is CASSSRQQAYEQYF.

In its sample, this clonotype was seen many times. This rearrangement joins TRBV4-2 to TRBJ2-3, with no clear D. This CDR3 spans 12 amino acids. Germline V CDR1 and CDR2: LGHNA, YNFKEQ. V lost 3 bases, J lost 9 bases, and 10 bases lay in between. CDR3: CASSQDVATQYF. For the CDR3, the DNA is TGTGCCAGCAGCCAGGATGTAGCCACGCAGTATTTT.

This clonotype was found many times. The gene calls are TRBV29-1 and TRBJ1-1; no clear D gene. The V gene lost 7 bases and the J gene lost 5 bases, with 11 bases spanning the gap. This CDR3 has 11 residues. Looked up from germline, CDR1 is SQVTM and CDR2 is ANQGSEA. In nucleotides, the CDR3 is TGCAGCGCCCGGCGAGGGACTGAAGCTTTCTTT. Translation gives CSARRGTEAFF.

This clonotype was counted between two and nine times. The chain employs TRBV10-3 and TRBJ2-5, with 7 bases lining up with TRBD1. After removal of 6 bases from V and 1 base from J, the junction contained 11 bases not matched to a gene. Germline CDR1 is ENHRY and CDR2 is SYGVKD. The CDR3 covers 16 residues. The CDR3 protein is CAIRPGQRMLQETQYF. The CDR3 DNA follows: TGTGCCATCAGGCCGGGACAGAGGATGCTCCAAGAGACCCAGTACTTC.